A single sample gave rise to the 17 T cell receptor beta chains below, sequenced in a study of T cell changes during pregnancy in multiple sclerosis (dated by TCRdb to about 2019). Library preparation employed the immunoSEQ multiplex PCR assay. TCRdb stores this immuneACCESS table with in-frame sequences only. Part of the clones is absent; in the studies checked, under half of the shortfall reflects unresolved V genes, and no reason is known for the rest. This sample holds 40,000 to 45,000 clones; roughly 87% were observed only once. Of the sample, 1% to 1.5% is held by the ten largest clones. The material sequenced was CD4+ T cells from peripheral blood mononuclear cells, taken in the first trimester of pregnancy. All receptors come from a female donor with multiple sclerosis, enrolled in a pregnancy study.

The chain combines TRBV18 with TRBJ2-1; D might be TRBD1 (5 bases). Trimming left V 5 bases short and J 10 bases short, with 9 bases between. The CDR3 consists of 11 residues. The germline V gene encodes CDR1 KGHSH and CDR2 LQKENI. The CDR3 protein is CASSFREEQFF. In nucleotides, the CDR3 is TGTGCCAGCTCATTCAGGGAAGAGCAGTTCTTC.

The CDR3 DNA reads TGCGCCAGCAGCCCACGGACTAGCGGGCTAAATACAGATACGCAGTATTTT. Protein sequence: CASSPRTSGLNTDTQYF. This rearrangement joins TRBV5-1 to TRBJ2-3, with 11 bases identical to TRBD2. J gave up 3 bases and V 4 bases, and 10 bases lay outside the gene matches. This CDR3 has 17 residues. In germline, CDR1 is SGHRS, CDR2 YFSETQ. Filled out from reference TRBV5-1 and TRBJ2-3, the complete variable domain reads KAGVTQTPRYLIKTRGQQVTLSCSPISGHRSVSWYQQTPGQGLQFLFEYFSETQRNKGNFPGRFSGRQFSNSRSEMNVSTLELGDSALYLCASSPRTSGLNTDTQYFGPGTRLTVL.

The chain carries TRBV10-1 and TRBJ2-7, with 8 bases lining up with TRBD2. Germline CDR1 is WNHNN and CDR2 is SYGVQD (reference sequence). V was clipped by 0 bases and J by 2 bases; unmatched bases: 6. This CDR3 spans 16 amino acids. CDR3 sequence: CASSESLLAGTYEQYF. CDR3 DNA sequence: TGCGCCAGCAGTGAGTCGCTCCTAGCGGGTACCTACGAGCAGTACTTC.

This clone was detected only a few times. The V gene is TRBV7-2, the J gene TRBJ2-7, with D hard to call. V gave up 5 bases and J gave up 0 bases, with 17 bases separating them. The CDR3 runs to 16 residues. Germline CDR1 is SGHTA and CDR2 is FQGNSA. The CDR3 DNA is TGTGCCAGCAGCGCTCGACTCTTCAAGAGCTCCTACGAGCAGTACTTC. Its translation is CASSARLFKSSYEQYF.

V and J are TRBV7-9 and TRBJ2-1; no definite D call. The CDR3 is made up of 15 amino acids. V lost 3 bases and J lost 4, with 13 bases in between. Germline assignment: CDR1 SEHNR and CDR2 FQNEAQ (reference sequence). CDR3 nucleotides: TGTGCCAGCAGCTTCGTGACGACACATTACAATGAGCAGTTCTTC. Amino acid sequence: CASSFVTTHYNEQFF.

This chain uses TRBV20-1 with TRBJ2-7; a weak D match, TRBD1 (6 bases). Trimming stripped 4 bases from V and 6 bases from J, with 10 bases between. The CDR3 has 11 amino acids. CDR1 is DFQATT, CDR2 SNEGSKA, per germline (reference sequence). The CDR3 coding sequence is TGCAGTGCTACACAGGGTGGCGAGCAGTACTTC. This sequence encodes CSATQGGEQYF.

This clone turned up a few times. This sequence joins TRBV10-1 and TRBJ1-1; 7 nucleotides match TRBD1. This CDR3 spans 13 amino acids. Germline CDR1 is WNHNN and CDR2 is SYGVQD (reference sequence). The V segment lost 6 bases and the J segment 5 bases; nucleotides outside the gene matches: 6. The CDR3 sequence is CASSLTGETEAFF. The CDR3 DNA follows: TGCGCCAGCAGCCTCACAGGGGAAACTGAAGCTTTCTTT.

CDR3 nucleotides: TGTGCCAGTAGTATTGGGGCCTTTTCTTATCAGCCCCAGCATTTT. Its translation: CASSIGAFSYQPQHF. The chain employs TRBV19 and TRBJ1-5, with D perhaps matching TRBD1 (5 bases). CDR1 is LNHDA and CDR2 is SQIVND in the germline V gene (reference sequence). Trimming pared 3 bases from V and 5 bases from J, leaving 14 bases between. The CDR3 consists of 15 residues.

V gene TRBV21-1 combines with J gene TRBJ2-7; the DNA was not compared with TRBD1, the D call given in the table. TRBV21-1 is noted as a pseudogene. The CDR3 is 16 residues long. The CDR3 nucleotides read TGTGCCAGCAGCGCACGCGCCGGGACACACGACTACGAGCAGTACTTC. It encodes CASSARAGTHDYEQYF.

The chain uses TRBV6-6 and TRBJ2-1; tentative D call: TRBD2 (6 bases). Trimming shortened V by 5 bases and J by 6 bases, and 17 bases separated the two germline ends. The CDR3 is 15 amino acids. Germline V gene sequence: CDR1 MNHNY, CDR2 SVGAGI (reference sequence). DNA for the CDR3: TGTGCCAGCAGTACCCCCGGATTGCGGGGCAATGAGCAGTTCTTC. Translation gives CASSTPGLRGNEQFF.

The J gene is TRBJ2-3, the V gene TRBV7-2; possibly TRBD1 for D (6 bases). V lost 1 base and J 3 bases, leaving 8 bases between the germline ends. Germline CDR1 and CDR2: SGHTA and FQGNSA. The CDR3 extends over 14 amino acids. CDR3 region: CASSLGQGTDTQYF. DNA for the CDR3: TGTGCCAGCAGCTTAGGGCAGGGGACAGATACGCAGTATTTT.

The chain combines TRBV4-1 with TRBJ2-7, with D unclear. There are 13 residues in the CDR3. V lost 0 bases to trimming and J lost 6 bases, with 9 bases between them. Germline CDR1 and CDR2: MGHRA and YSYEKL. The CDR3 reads CASSQDLWSEQYF. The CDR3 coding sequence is TGCGCCAGCAGCCAAGATCTGTGGAGCGAGCAGTACTTC.

The CDR3 region has the DNA TGCAGCGTTGAAGAGTACAGGGGGTATGGCTACACCTTC. The encoded protein is CSVEEYRGYGYTF. The chain joins TRBV29-1 to TRBJ1-2; 8 nucleotides match TRBD1. The CDR3 sequence is 13 residues long. Trimming at V came to 0 bases and at J to 5 bases, leaving 2 bases not matched to a gene. From germline, CDR1 is SQVTM and CDR2 ANQGSEA.

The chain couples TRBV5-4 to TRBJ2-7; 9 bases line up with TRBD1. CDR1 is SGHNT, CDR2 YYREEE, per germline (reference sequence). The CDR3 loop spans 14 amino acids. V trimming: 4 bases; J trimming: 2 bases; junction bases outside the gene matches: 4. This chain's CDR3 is CASSQQGATYEQYF. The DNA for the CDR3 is TGTGCCAGCAGCCAACAGGGGGCGACCTACGAGCAGTACTTC.

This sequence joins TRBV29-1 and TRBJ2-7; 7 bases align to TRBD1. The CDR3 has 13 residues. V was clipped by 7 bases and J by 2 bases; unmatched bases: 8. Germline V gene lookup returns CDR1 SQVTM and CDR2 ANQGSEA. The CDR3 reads CSATGTAPYEQYF. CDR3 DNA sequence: TGCAGCGCCACCGGGACAGCGCCCTACGAGCAGTACTTC.

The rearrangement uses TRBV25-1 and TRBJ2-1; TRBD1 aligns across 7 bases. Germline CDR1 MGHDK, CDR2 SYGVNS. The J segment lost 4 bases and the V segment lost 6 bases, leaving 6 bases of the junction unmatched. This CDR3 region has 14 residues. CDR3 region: CASRPGTDYNEQFF. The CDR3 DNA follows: TGTGCCAGCAGGCCCGGGACAGATTACAATGAGCAGTTCTTC. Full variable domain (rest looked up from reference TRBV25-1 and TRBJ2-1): EADIYQTPRYLVIGTGKKITLECSQTMGHDKMYWYQQDPGMELHLIHYSYGVNSTEKGDLSSESTVSRIRTEHFPLTLESARPSHTSQYLCASRPGTDYNEQFFGPGTRLTVL.

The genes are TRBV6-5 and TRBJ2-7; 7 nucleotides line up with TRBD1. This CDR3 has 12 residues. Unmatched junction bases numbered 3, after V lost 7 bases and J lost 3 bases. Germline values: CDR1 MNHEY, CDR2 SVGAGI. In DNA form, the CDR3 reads TGTGCCAGCAAGGCAGGGGGCTACGAGCAGTACTTC. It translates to CASKAGGYEQYF.